A single sample gave rise to the 25 T cell receptor beta chains below, sequenced in a study of control samples from healthy donors and cancer patients. The protocol was immunoSEQ multiplex PCR, while the TCRdb copy is restricted to in-frame clones and leaves out a portion. The table shows more than 100,000 clones, with more than 85% occurring only once. The source material was PBMCs. These receptors all stem from a man aged 55 to 70 with lung cancer.

This chain joins TRBV3-1 (or the pseudogene TRBV3-2) and TRBJ1-3; D call uncertain. This CDR3 comprises 14 residues. Germline CDR1 LGHDT, CDR2 YNNKEL (reference sequence). V gave up 3 bases and J gave up 2 bases, with 8 bases separating them. The chain's CDR3 is CASSHEGPGNTIYF. In nucleotides, the CDR3 is TGTGCCAGCAGCCACGAGGGTCCTGGAAACACCATATATTTT.

The chain carries TRBV7-2 and TRBJ1-1, with D possibly matching TRBD1 (5 bases). From germline, CDR1 is SGHTA and CDR2 FQGNSA. This CDR3 is built from 15 residues. V was cut by 4 bases and J by 3 bases, with 15 bases left in between. The CDR3 region is CASSSYRREDTEAFF. The CDR3 DNA is TGTGCCAGCAGCTCTTACAGGAGGGAGGACACTGAAGCTTTCTTT.

This chain connects TRBV18 to TRBJ2-3; 8 bases are a match to TRBD2. The germline V gene encodes CDR1 KGHSH and CDR2 LQKENI. This CDR3 comprises 15 residues. The junction had 8 bases not matched to a gene; V was cut back by 7 bases and J by 2 bases. The CDR3 region is CASFRRRGATDTQYF. The CDR3 region has the DNA TGTGCCAGCTTCCGAAGGCGGGGGGCCACAGATACGCAGTATTTT.

The chain joins TRBV12-3 or TRBV12-4 to TRBJ1-1; possibly TRBD1 for D (6 bases). With 6 bases removed from V and 4 bases from J, the gap between germline ends came to 12 bases. The CDR3 has 13 amino acids. CDR3 amino acids: CASRNRESTEAFF. Here the CDR3 DNA reads TGTGCCAGCAGAAACAGGGAAAGCACTGAAGCTTTCTTT.

As DNA, the CDR3 is TGCGCCAGCAGCTTGGCGGCTGGACAGAGCCTCTATGGCTACACCTTC. It encodes CASSLAAGQSLYGYTF. This chain joins TRBV5-1 and TRBJ1-2; possibly TRBD1 for D (6 bases). Germline V gives CDR1 SGHRS, CDR2 YFSETQ. V was shortened by 0 bases and J by 4 bases, with 16 bases between the two germline ends. This CDR3 is built from 16 residues.

The V and J genes are TRBV19 and TRBJ2-5; 7 nucleotides match TRBD2. The germline V gene has CDR1 LNHDA and CDR2 SQIVND (reference sequence). V shed 5 bases, J shed 2 bases, and the junction held 17 bases outside the gene matches. There are 18 residues in the CDR3. DNA of the CDR3: TGTGCCAGTAGTCACGGGTTAACGGGGGGACTGCTACAAGAGACCCAGTACTTC. Protein: CASSHGLTGGLLQETQYF.

The chain joins TRBV10-1 to TRBJ2-3; 7 bases align to TRBD1. J was trimmed by 1 base and V by 3 bases; bases with no gene match: 7. Germline assignment: CDR1 WNHNN and CDR2 SYGVQD (reference sequence). The CDR3 has 16 residues. The DNA of the CDR3 is TGCGCCAGCAGTGACCGAATACAGGGGCGCACAGATACGCAGTATTTT. Its translation is CASSDRIQGRTDTQYF.

The CDR3 nucleotides read TGTGCCAGCAGCCAAATACGGTCCGGAGCTAACTATGGCTACACCTTC. Encoded protein: CASSQIRSGANYGYTF. The rearrangement uses TRBV3-1 (or the pseudogene TRBV3-2) and TRBJ1-2; no reliable D call. V dropped 2 bases and J dropped 0 bases, with 13 bases sitting between them. The CDR3 is 16 residues long. Germline assignment: CDR1 LGHDT and CDR2 YNNKEL (reference sequence).

The gene calls are TRBV18 and TRBJ2-5; tentative D call: TRBD2 (6 bases). The length of the CDR3 is 15 residues. The V end was cut by 2 bases, the J end by 2 bases, with 12 bases between. The V gene's germline CDR1 is KGHSH and CDR2 LQKENI. The CDR3 here is CASSPGDGRQETQYF. Written as DNA, the CDR3 is TGTGCCAGCTCACCAGGGGACGGGAGACAAGAGACCCAGTACTTC.

V and J are TRBV7-9 and TRBJ2-2, with a tentative D call TRBD1 (6 bases). Germline values: CDR1 SEHNR, CDR2 FQNEAQ (reference sequence). The CDR3 runs to 15 residues. The V gene lost 6 bases and the J gene lost 6 bases, with 17 bases spanning the gap. For the CDR3, the DNA is TGTGCCAGCAGTTCACCAGGGGTCCCTCCCGGGGAGCTGTTTTTT. Protein product: CASSSPGVPPGELFF.

The chain joins TRBV5-1 to TRBJ2-3; 8 bases map to TRBD1. Trimming cost V 0 bases and J 0 bases; bases outside gene matches: 3. CDR1 and CDR2 from the germline V gene are SGHRS and YFSETQ. The CDR3 extends over 16 amino acids. This CDR3 reads CASSLVRGHSTDTQYF. The DNA of the CDR3 is TGCGCCAGCAGCTTGGTCAGGGGGCATAGCACAGATACGCAGTATTTT.

The gene calls are TRBV5-5 and TRBJ1-5; 7 positions match TRBD1. This CDR3 has 16 amino acids. Germline trimming cut 3 bases from V and 0 bases from J; bases unmatched to any gene: 6. Looked up from germline, CDR1 is SGHKS and CDR2 is YYEKEE (reference sequence). The CDR3 region has the DNA TGTGCCAGCAGCTCTACAGGGGTATATAGCAATCAGCCCCAGCATTTT. Residues: CASSSTGVYSNQPQHF.

The chain employs TRBV4-1 and TRBJ2-4, with a possible D match to TRBD1 (6 bases). The CDR3 runs to 14 residues. V lost 2 bases, J lost 8 bases, and 13 bases lay in between. From germline, CDR1 is MGHRA and CDR2 YSYEKL. CDR3 sequence: CASSQTRTEYIQYF. The DNA of the CDR3 is TGCGCCAGCAGCCAAACCAGGACAGAGTACATTCAGTACTTC.

The chain employs TRBV30 and TRBJ1-3, with D perhaps matching TRBD1 (5 bases). Trimming removed 1 base at V and 2 bases at J, with 9 bases between. This CDR3 contains 14 residues. CDR1 is GTSNPN and CDR2 is SVGIG in the germline V gene (reference sequence). CDR3 region: CAWSEGLPGNTIYF. CDR3 DNA sequence: TGTGCCTGGAGTGAGGGACTACCTGGAAACACCATATATTTT.

This clone was seen just once. The rearrangement joins TRBV6-5 to TRBJ1-6, with D tentatively TRBD1 (6 bases). Germline V gene lookup returns CDR1 MNHEY and CDR2 SVGAGI. This CDR3 spans 15 amino acids. V shed 5 bases and J shed 7 bases, with 15 bases lying between them. The CDR3 nucleotides are TGTGCCAGCAGTCCCCCGGGGGCGGGGAATTCACCCCTCCACTTT. Translated: CASSPPGAGNSPLHF.

The J gene is TRBJ1-1, the V gene TRBV6-5, with D hard to call. Germline V gene lookup returns CDR1 MNHEY and CDR2 SVGAGI. The V end lost 3 bases, the J end lost 5 bases, and 13 bases lay between the germline ends. The CDR3 has 14 residues. The CDR3 sequence is CASSYRGQETEAFF. CDR3 nucleotide sequence: TGTGCCAGCAGTTATCGGGGTCAGGAAACTGAAGCTTTCTTT.

The chain links TRBV5-6 to TRBJ1-2; 7 nucleotides line up with TRBD1. The V gene's germline CDR1 is SGHDT and CDR2 YYEEEE. This CDR3 has 13 residues. V lost 4 bases to trimming and J lost 7 bases; unmatched junction nucleotides: 7. Here the CDR3 DNA reads TGTGCCAGCAGCCGACTACAGGGGTCTGGCTACACCTTC. Its protein product is CASSRLQGSGYTF. Using reference TRBV5-6 and TRBJ1-2 for the parts outside the CDR3, the full variable domain is DAGVTQSPTHLIKTRGQQVTLRCSPKSGHDTVSWYQQALGQGPQFIFQYYEEEERQRGNFPDRFSGHQFPNYSSELNVNALLLGDSALYLCASSRLQGSGYTFGSGTRLTVV.

The chain has TRBV18 and TRBJ1-1; a weak D match, TRBD1 (5 bases). Germline CDR1 and CDR2: KGHSH and LQKENI. The CDR3 contains 13 residues. Trimming took off 5 bases at V and 1 base at J, with 8 bases between the two ends. The DNA of the CDR3 is TGTGCCAGCTCATTCGACAGGAACACTGAAGCTTTCTTT. It codes for CASSFDRNTEAFF.

The chain links TRBV7-8 to TRBJ1-2; 7 bases are shared with TRBD1. The CDR3 has 14 amino acids. V was pared by 4 bases and J by 6 bases, with 8 bases of the junction left unmatched. The germline gives CDR1 SGHVS, CDR2 FQNEAQ. CDR3 DNA: TGTGCCAGCAGCTACGGCAGACAGGGCCATGGCTACACCTTC. It yields the protein CASSYGRQGHGYTF.

The V and J genes are TRBV7-3 and TRBJ2-2, with TRBD1 matching 10 bases. Trimming cost V 5 bases and J 3 bases; bases outside gene matches: 3. This CDR3 has 15 amino acids. Germline CDR1 SGHTA, CDR2 FQGTGA. The CDR3 coding sequence is TGTGCCAGCAGCCCGGGACAGGGGTACACCGGGGAGCTGTTTTTT. Amino acids: CASSPGQGYTGELFF.

This chain links TRBV7-2 with TRBJ2-7, with D tentatively TRBD2 (5 bases). V was cut by 5 bases and J by 2 bases, with 19 bases left in between. Germline V gene lookup returns CDR1 SGHTA and CDR2 FQGNSA. The CDR3 runs to 16 residues. The CDR3 nucleotides read TGTGCCAGCAGCCCCCAGGTGGGTAGCGCGCCCTACGAGCAGTACTTC. Translation: CASSPQVGSAPYEQYF.

The genes are TRBV18 and TRBJ1-2; 12 bases are shared with TRBD1. The CDR3 has 15 residues. Trimming removed 5 bases from V and 8 bases from J; junction bases left unmatched: 9. Germline CDR1 KGHSH, CDR2 LQKENI. DNA of the CDR3: TGTGCCAGCTCATCTCAGGGGACAGGGGGCGACGGCTACACCTTC. Amino acids: CASSSQGTGGDGYTF.

The genes are TRBV5-4 and TRBJ2-1; 11 bases agree with TRBD2. Trimming removed 0 bases from V and 3 bases from J; junction bases left unmatched: 2. The germline V gene has CDR1 SGHNT and CDR2 YYREEE (reference sequence). This CDR3 has 16 amino acids. The CDR3 coding sequence is TGTGCCAGCAGCTTGGCTGGACTAGCGGGCTACAATGAGCAGTTCTTC. It translates to CASSLAGLAGYNEQFF.

This sequence joins TRBV30 and TRBJ1-3; a weak D match, TRBD1 (5 bases). Germline lookup yields CDR1 GTSNPN and CDR2 SVGIG (reference sequence). This CDR3 has 14 residues. The ends were cut back, 0 bases at V and 5 bases at J, with 11 bases in the middle. Here the CDR3 DNA reads TGTGCCTGGAGTGTACTGGACACACGAAACACCATATATTTT. Translating gives CAWSVLDTRNTIYF. Variable domain in full (rest from reference TRBV30 and TRBJ1-3): SQTIHQWPATLVQPVGSPLSLECTVEGTSNPNLYWYRQAAGRGLQLLFYSVGIGQISSEVPQNLSASRPQDRQFILSSKKLLLSDSGFYLCAWSVLDTRNTIYFGEGSWLTVV.

The rearrangement joins TRBV18 to TRBJ1-5; 9 nucleotides match TRBD1. The CDR3 totals 20 residues. CDR1 and CDR2 from the germline V gene are KGHSH and LQKENI. J lost 2 bases, V lost 5 bases, and 19 bases had no gene match. The CDR3 region has the DNA TGTGCCAGCTCATCAAATCGTTTACAGGGGGCGCCCATAGGCAATCAGCCCCAGCATTTT. It yields the protein CASSSNRLQGAPIGNQPQHF.